Presented here are 11 T cell receptor beta chains from one specimen sequenced in a study of shared clonotypes between healthy human individuals. The method was immunoSEQ multiplex PCR; TCRdb's version includes in-frame clones alone and lacks a portion of them. The top ten hold approximately 1.5% of the sample, which has roughly 1 million clones, 60% to 80% seen once. The sequenced sample consisted of memory CD4+ T cells sorted from blood. Indicated subset: CD45RA-negative fraction. These receptors were collected from a man aged 18 to 29 in good health.

This clone was seen more than once but under ten times. The rearrangement joins TRBV2 to TRBJ1-2; possible D gene TRBD1, 5 bases. Germline V gene lookup returns CDR1 SNHLY and CDR2 FYNNEI. V was cut by 3 bases and J by 0 bases, with 11 bases left in between. The CDR3 runs to 15 residues. The CDR3 loop is CASSDASRANYGYTF. The CDR3 nucleotides are TGTGCCAGCAGTGACGCCAGCAGGGCTAACTATGGCTACACCTTC.

The chain links TRBV2 to TRBJ1-4; D may be TRBD1 (6 bases). The germline CDR1 and CDR2 sequences are SNHLY and FYNNEI. The CDR3 contains 13 residues. Trimming left V 9 bases short and J 8 bases short, with 16 bases between. In DNA form, the CDR3 reads TGTGCCAGGTCAAACAGGGCCGAAGAAAAACTGTTTTTT. Its protein product is CARSNRAEEKLFF. Variable domain in full (rest from reference TRBV2 and TRBJ1-4): EPEVTQTPSHQVTQMGQEVILRCVPISNHLYFYWYRQILGQKVEFLVSFYNNEISEKSEIFDDQFSVERPDGSNFTLKIRSTKLEDSAMYFCARSNRAEEKLFFGSGTQLSVL.

The chain is built from TRBV10-2 and TRBJ2-2; the match to TRBD2 covers 8 bases. The CDR3 totals 16 residues. J lost 6 bases, V lost 2 bases, and 8 bases had no gene match. Germline values: CDR1 WSHSY, CDR2 SAAADI. The CDR3 nucleotides read TGCGCCAGCAGTGAGGACGGGGGGGCTAGGGCCGGGGAGCTGTTTTTT. Protein product: CASSEDGGARAGELFF.

The rearrangement uses TRBV6-5 and TRBJ2-1; D is unclear. V lost 2 bases and J 10 bases, leaving 6 bases between the germline ends. CDR1 and CDR2 from the germline V gene are MNHEY and SVGAGI. The CDR3 has 11 residues. DNA for the CDR3: TGTGCCAGCAGTTACGGAGCAGAGCAGTTCTTC. This encodes CASSYGAEQFF.

The rearrangement joins TRBV21-1 to TRBJ2-7; the table calls TRBD2, which could not be checked here. TRBV21-1 is listed as a pseudogene. The CDR3 totals 11 residues. For the CDR3, the DNA is TGTGCCAGCAGCAGGAGGTACGAGCAGTACTTC. This codes for CASSRRYEQYF.

The chain is built from TRBV5-1 and TRBJ2-5, with D perhaps matching TRBD2 (7 bases). V was clipped by 4 bases and J by 1 base, with 14 bases between them. The CDR3 is 15 amino acids. Germline lookup yields CDR1 SGHRS and CDR2 YFSETQ. The CDR3 DNA follows: TGCGCCAGCAGCCCCGGAAGGGGGGGCCAAGAGACCCAGTACTTC. Translated, it gives CASSPGRGGQETQYF.

Only a few counts were recorded for this clone. The chain joins TRBV19 to TRBJ2-7; 9 positions match TRBD1. V shed 6 bases and J 2 bases; nucleotides not matched to a gene: 5. CDR1 is LNHDA and CDR2 is SQIVND in the germline V gene (reference sequence). This CDR3 has 14 residues. CDR3 DNA sequence: TGTGCCAGTAGAAGACAGGGGGGCCCCTACGAGCAGTACTTC. It encodes CASRRQGGPYEQYF. Supplemented by reference TRBV19 and TRBJ2-7, the full variable domain reads DGGITQSPKYLFRKEGQNVTLSCEQNLNHDAMYWYRQDPGQGLRLIYYSQIVNDFQKGDIAEGYSVSREKKESFPLTVTSAQKNPTAFYLCASRRQGGPYEQYFGPGTRLTVT.

This clone was counted a few times. The chain has TRBV10-2 and TRBJ1-6; 7 bases are shared with TRBD1. The CDR3 extends over 14 amino acids. Germline loops: CDR1 WSHSY, CDR2 SAAADI. V lost 6 bases and J lost 7; bases outside the gene matches: 6. DNA of the CDR3: TGCGCCAGCAGAACCGGGACAGAGAATTCACCCCTCCACTTT. This codes for CASRTGTENSPLHF.

This chain joins TRBV5-8 and TRBJ1-5; no reliable D call. Germline assignment: CDR1 SGHTS and CDR2 YDEGEE. V lost 4 bases and J lost 9, with 8 bases in between. This CDR3 comprises 11 residues. The CDR3 sequence: CASSTNGPQHF. CDR3 DNA: TGTGCCAGCAGCACCAATGGGCCCCAGCATTTT.

V is TRBV6-1 and J is TRBJ1-4; 8 nucleotides align to TRBD1. The V segment lost 6 bases and the J segment 7 bases; nucleotides outside the gene matches: 10. There are 15 residues in the CDR3. Germline CDR1 reads MNHNS; CDR2 reads SASEGT. This CDR3 is CASRTRGQGGEKLFF. The CDR3 DNA sequence: TGTGCCAGCAGAACCAGGGGGCAAGGGGGTGAAAAACTGTTTTTT.

The gene calls are TRBV6-6 and TRBJ1-1; D is unresolved. Germline V lookup: CDR1 MNHNY, CDR2 SVGAGI (reference sequence). This CDR3 comprises 14 residues. Trimming took off 5 bases at V and 2 bases at J, with 12 bases between the two ends. The CDR3 sequence is CASSRPPRNTEAFF. The CDR3 region has the DNA TGTGCCAGCAGTCGACCTCCCCGCAACACTGAAGCTTTCTTT.